Below are 5 T cell receptor beta chains sequenced from a single sample in a study of shared clonotypes between healthy human individuals. Sequenced by immunoSEQ multiplex PCR; TCRdb stores in-frame clones only, minus some. The sample consists of about 980,000 clones, about 80% of them appearing once. The sequencing sample was made of memory CD4+ T cells sorted from blood. The subset is: CD45RA-negative fraction. The receptors come from a man aged 18-30 years in good health.

The chain is built from TRBV7-6 and TRBJ2-5, with TRBD1 matching 7 bases. This CDR3 region has 16 residues. Losses at the gene ends were 1 base for V and 1 base for J; bases not matched to a gene: 6. Germline V gives CDR1 SGHVS, CDR2 FNYEAQ. The chain's CDR3 is CASSLGGQGVQETQYF. CDR3 nucleotides: TGTGCCAGCAGCTTAGGTGGCCAGGGGGTCCAAGAGACCCAGTACTTC.

The chain carries TRBV2 and TRBJ2-4; D may be TRBD2 (7 bases). Germline values: CDR1 SNHLY, CDR2 FYNNEI. The V gene lost 5 bases and the J gene lost 3 bases, with 23 bases spanning the gap. The CDR3 covers 18 residues. The CDR3 here is CASSLKGGGGSSKNIQYF. The CDR3 nucleotides are TGTGCCAGCAGTTTGAAGGGGGGGGGCGGATCGAGCAAAAACATTCAGTACTTC.

The chain combines TRBV9 with TRBJ2-7; D remains unclear. Trimming removed 3 bases at V and 0 bases at J, with 13 bases between. The CDR3 is 15 residues long. Per the germline V gene, CDR1 is SGDLS and CDR2 is YYNGEE. This CDR3 is CASSAFSFASYEQYF. The CDR3 DNA reads TGTGCCAGCAGCGCCTTCAGCTTTGCCTCCTACGAGCAGTACTTC.

The chain is built from TRBV2 and TRBJ2-3, with D possibly being TRBD1 (6 bases). Trimming cost V 2 bases and J 3 bases, with 9 bases left between them. Germline CDR1 reads SNHLY; CDR2 reads FYNNEI. CDR3 length: 14 residues. The CDR3 loop is CASSEWTVTDTQYF. CDR3 DNA: TGTGCCAGCAGTGAATGGACAGTTACAGATACGCAGTATTTT.

The V gene is TRBV9, the J gene TRBJ2-2, with 12 bases that match TRBD2. The ends lost 4 bases at V and 6 bases at J; junction bases unmatched: 10. The CDR3 consists of 17 residues. Germline CDR1 reads SGDLS; CDR2 reads YYNGEE. The CDR3 DNA is TGTGCCAGCAGCTCCGGGACTAGCGGGTTTAGCGCCGGGGAGCTGTTTTTT. Translated: CASSSGTSGFSAGELFF.